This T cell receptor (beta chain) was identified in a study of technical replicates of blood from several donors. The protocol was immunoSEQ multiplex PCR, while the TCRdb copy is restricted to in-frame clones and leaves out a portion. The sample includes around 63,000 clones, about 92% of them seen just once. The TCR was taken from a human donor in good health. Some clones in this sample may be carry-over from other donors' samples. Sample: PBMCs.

CDR3 nucleotide sequence: TGTGCTACAGGGGGCTTCCGGACAGATACGCAGTATTTT. Its protein is CATGGFRTDTQYF. The rearrangement links TRBV6-5 to TRBJ2-3; 9 positions match TRBD1. The CDR3 contains 13 residues. Germline CDR1 MNHEY, CDR2 SVGAGI.